What follows describes a single T cell receptor (beta chain). The data belong to a study of T-cell reconstitution after alpha-beta-depleted transplantation in children. Looked up from germline, CDR1 is SGHVS and CDR2 is FQNEAQ. CDR3 length: 14 residues. The trim removed 0 bases at V and 7 bases at J, leaving 6 bases unmatched. A TCRbeta library incorporating unique molecular identifiers was prepared. TCRdb re-derived calls from the PCR reads in MiXCR, one entry per CDR3 protein. The repertoire holds fewer than 550,000 distinct CDR3 sequences, over 9.5% seen once, with 12% to 15% in the top ten. The sequencing here drew on PBMCs, mostly from graft donor cells, taken 180 days after TCRalphabeta/CD19-depleted stem cell transplant. This receptor was obtained from a female patient aged 2-10 years who had a stem cell transplant for aplastic anemia, so the T cells may come from the graft donor. The chain employs TRBV7-8 and TRBJ2-7, with TRBD1 identical over 7 bases. This chain's CDR3 is CASSLAITGVEQYV. The CDR3 nucleotides read TGTGCCAGCAGCTTAGCTATAACAGGGGTTGAGCAGTACGTC.